This T cell receptor beta chain was identified in a study of T-cell reconstitution after alpha-beta-depleted transplantation in children. Trimming took off 2 bases at V and 0 bases at J, with 14 bases between the two ends. Germline CDR1 reads MNHEY; CDR2 reads SVGAGI. CDR3 length equals 16 residues. The sample holds a few counts of this clonotype. A library of TCRbeta sequences, prepared with unique molecular identifiers, was generated. TCRdb re-analysed the PCR reads in MiXCR, keeping a single row per CDR3 protein. This table has hundreds of thousands of distinct CDR3 sequences, roughly 17% appearing once.

The receptor was derived from a human donor who donated a stem cell graft to a child with acute myeloid leukemia. The V and J genes are TRBV6-5 and TRBJ2-7, with D maybe TRBD1 (6 bases). Sequencing was performed on PBMCs from the stem cell graft donor, taken from the stem cell graft. CDR3 bases: TGTGCCAGCAGTTACCGTAGACAGGCAGGCTCCTACGAGCAGTACTTC. It encodes CASSYRRQAGSYEQYF.